This entry concerns a single T cell receptor (beta chain). Its cognate antigen is unknown. The data are from a study of yellow fever vaccine responses in identical twins. The germline gives CDR1 SEHNR, CDR2 FQNEAQ (reference sequence). There are 11 residues in the CDR3. V lost 3 bases and J lost 5, with 4 bases in between. TCRdb reprocessed the RT-PCR reads with MiXCR, giving one entry per CDR3 protein. The table records approximately 20,000 distinct CDR3 sequences, 55% to 70% of them present only once. Regarding the study as a whole: In identical twins, vaccine T cell responses appeared partly shared and partly individual.

The chain uses TRBV7-9 and TRBJ2-5, with D uncertain. Sample: T cells from blood (PBMCs), unsorted or a sorted subset (not recorded which), taken before or after yellow fever vaccination (not recorded which). This TCR came from a woman aged 18 to 35 who received the yellow fever vaccine. The CDR3: CASSFGETQYF. CDR3 in DNA: TGTGCCAGCAGCTTCGGGGAGACCCAGTACTTC.